This T cell receptor beta chain came from a study of blood T cells in healthy people across ages. The second PCR ran about 6 to 12 cycles with a sample-barcoded 5' primer and J-beta primers. MiXCR, run by TCRdb on the 5' RACE reads, gives a single entry per CDR3 protein. The sample carries about 290,000 distinct CDR3 sequences, around 27% recorded once. The receptor was isolated from a woman in her 70s in good health. Input material: blood.

For the CDR3, the DNA is TGCAGTGCTCCAGAGACTAGCGGGAGGACAGATACGCAGTATTTT. Translated: CSAPETSGRTDTQYF. The chain recombines TRBV20-1 with TRBJ2-3, with 13 bases matching TRBD2. The length of the CDR3 is 15 residues. Trimming cost V 5 bases and J 3 bases; bases outside gene matches: 5. Germline V gene sequence: CDR1 DFQATT, CDR2 SNEGSKA (reference sequence).